In this sample, the clone carrying this T cell receptor beta chain turned up a few times. Its specificity is unknown. Unique molecular identifiers were affixed to discrete cDNA molecules within the library. TCRdb reprocessed the RACE reads via MiXCR and lists one record per CDR3 protein. This sample carries approximately 260,000 distinct CDR3 sequences, approximately 8.4% of them seen once, and the ten largest clones take about 2.1%. These data originate in a study of human T cells and chemical hapten exposure. Overall study: Patients' scalps got diphenylcyclopropenone weekly throughout the approximately 22-week study. Study-wide results and limits: TCRs above 1 in 1000 frequency stayed constant with DPC sensitization.

Noted time point: pre-sensitization, week 0. The treatment denotes: therapeutic diphenylcyclopropenone sensitization with weekly scalp DPC. Total RNA extraction was carried out from unfractionated whole blood. The germline CDR1 and CDR2 sequences are MNHEY and SVGEGT. The junction had 12 bases not matched to a gene; V was cut back by 0 bases and J by 2 bases. The length of the CDR3 is 18 residues. V gene TRBV6-2 or TRBV6-3 combines with J gene TRBJ2-7; 8 bases agree with TRBD2. Material: whole blood, obtained in connection with sensitization to the hapten diphenylcyclopropenone (DPC). This clonotype was obtained from a middle-aged woman with alopecia areata. Some clones in this sample may be carry-over from other donors' samples. CDR3 nucleotides: TGTGCCAGCAGTTACTCAACTAGCGGAGTAAAATACACCTACGAGCAGTACTTC. Encoded protein: CASSYSTSGVKYTYEQYF.